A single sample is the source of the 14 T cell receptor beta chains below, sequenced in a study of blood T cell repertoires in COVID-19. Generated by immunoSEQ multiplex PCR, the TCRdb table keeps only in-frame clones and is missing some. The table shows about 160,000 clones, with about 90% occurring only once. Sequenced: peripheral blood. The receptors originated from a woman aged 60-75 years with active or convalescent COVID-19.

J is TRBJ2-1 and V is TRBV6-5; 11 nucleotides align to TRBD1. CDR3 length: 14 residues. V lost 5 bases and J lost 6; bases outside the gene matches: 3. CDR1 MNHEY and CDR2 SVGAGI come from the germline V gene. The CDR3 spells CASSLGTGGNEQFF. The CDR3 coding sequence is TGTGCCAGCAGTCTCGGGACAGGGGGCAATGAGCAGTTCTTC.

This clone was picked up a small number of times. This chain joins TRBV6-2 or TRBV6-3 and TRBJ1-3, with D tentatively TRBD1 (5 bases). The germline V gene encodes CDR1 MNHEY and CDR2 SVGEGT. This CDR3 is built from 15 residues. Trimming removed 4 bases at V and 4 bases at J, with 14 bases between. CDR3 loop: CASSWDSNGGNTIYF. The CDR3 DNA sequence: TGTGCCAGCAGTTGGGACTCCAACGGAGGAAACACCATATATTTT.

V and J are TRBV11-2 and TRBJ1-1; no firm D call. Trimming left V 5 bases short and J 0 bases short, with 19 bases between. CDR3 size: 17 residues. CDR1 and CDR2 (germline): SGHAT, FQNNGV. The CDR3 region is CASSPAAPQRVNTEAFF. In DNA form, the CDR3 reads TGTGCCAGCAGCCCAGCCGCCCCCCAGCGTGTGAACACTGAAGCTTTCTTT.

The CDR3 sequence is CASSSRQTNEKLFF. The CDR3 DNA follows: TGCGCCAGCAGCTCCCGACAGACTAATGAAAAACTGTTTTTT. J is TRBJ1-4 and V is TRBV4-3, with D maybe TRBD1 (5 bases). Trimming cost V 5 bases and J 2 bases, with 9 bases left between them. The length of the CDR3 is 14 residues. The germline gives CDR1 LGHNA, CDR2 YSLEER.

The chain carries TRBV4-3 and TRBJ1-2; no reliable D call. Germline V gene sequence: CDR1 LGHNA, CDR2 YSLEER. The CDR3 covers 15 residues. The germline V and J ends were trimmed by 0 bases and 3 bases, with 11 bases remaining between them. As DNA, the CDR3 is TGCGCCAGCAGCCAAGATGGGTCGGGAGACTATGGCTACACCTTC. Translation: CASSQDGSGDYGYTF.

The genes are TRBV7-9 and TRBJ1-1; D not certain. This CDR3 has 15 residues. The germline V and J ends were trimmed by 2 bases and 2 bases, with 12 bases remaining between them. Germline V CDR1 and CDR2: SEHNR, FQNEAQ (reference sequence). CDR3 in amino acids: CASSLYAGSNTEAFF. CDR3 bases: TGTGCCAGCAGCTTATATGCGGGGTCCAACACTGAAGCTTTCTTT. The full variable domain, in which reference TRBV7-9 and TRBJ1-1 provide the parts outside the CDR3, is DTGVSQNPRHKITKRGQNVTFRCDPISEHNRLYWYRQTLGQGPEFLTYFQNEAQLEKSRLLSDRFSAERPKGSFSTLEIQRTEQGDSAMYLCASSLYAGSNTEAFFGQGTRLTVV.

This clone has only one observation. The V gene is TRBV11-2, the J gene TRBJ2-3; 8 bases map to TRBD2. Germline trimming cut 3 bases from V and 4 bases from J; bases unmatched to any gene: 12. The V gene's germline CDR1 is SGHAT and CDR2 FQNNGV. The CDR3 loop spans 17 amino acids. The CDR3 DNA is TGTGCCAGCAGCTTGGAGCCGGGGGGGGCAGGTCCAGATACGCAGTATTTT. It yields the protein CASSLEPGGAGPDTQYF.

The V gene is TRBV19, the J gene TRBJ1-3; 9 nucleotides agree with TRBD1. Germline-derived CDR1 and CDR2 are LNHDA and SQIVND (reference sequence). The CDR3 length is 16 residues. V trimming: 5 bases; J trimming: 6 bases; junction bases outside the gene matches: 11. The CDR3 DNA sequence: TGTGCCAGTAGTCCTCCCCCCGGACAGGGGAAAAACACCATATATTTT. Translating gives CASSPPPGQGKNTIYF.

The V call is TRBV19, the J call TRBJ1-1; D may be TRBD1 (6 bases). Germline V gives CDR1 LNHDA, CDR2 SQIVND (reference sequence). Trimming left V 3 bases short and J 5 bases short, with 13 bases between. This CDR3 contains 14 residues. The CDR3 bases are TGTGCCAGTAGTATCTCAGGGGCCCCGACTGAAGCTTTCTTT. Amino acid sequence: CASSISGAPTEAFF.

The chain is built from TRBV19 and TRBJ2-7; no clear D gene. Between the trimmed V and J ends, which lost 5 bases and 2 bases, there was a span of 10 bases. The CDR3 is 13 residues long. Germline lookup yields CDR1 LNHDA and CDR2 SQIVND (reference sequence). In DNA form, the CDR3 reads TGTGCCAGTAGTCCTGCGGATACCTACGAGCAGTACTTC. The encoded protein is CASSPADTYEQYF.

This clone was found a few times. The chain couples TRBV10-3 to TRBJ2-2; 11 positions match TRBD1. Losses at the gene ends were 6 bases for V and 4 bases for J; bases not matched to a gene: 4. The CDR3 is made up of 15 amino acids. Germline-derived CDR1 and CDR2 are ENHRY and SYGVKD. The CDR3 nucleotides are TGTGCCATCAGACCAGGACAGGGGGCCACCGGGGAGCTGTTTTTT. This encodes CAIRPGQGATGELFF.

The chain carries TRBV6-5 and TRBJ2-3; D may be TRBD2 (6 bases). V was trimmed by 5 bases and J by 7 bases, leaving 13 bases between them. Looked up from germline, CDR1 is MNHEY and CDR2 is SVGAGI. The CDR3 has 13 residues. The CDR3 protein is CASSRSGGNTQYF. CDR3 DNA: TGTGCCAGCAGTAGGTCGGGCGGGAATACGCAGTATTTT.

CDR3 sequence reads: CASSWGQPQETQYF. CDR3 coding DNA: TGTGCCAGCAGCTGGGGACAGCCCCAAGAGACCCAGTACTTC. This chain joins TRBV7-9 and TRBJ2-5, with TRBD1 matching over 7 bases. The CDR3 consists of 14 residues. CDR1 is SEHNR, CDR2 FQNEAQ, per germline (reference sequence). The V segment lost 4 bases and the J segment 1 base; nucleotides outside the gene matches: 3.

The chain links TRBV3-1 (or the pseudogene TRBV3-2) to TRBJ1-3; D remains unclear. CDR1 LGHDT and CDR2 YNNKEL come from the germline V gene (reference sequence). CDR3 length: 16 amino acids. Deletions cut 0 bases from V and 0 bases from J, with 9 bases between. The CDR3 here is CASSQEASVSGNTIYF. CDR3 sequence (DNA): TGTGCCAGCAGCCAAGAAGCAAGTGTCTCTGGAAACACCATATATTTT.